This T cell receptor (beta chain) was identified during a study of human T cells and chemical hapten exposure. Study details: Throughout the approximately 25-week study, diphenylcyclopropenone was applied weekly to the patients' scalps.

Study results and limitations: Compared with pre-sensitization or healthy control sets, expanded TCRs clustered more. There was a positive correlation between PT1 expanded TCR counts and patch test score.

TCRdb independently ran MiXCR on the RACE reads; one entry per CDR3 protein. The table has tens of thousands of distinct CDR3 sequences, roughly 13% seen once. For this clonotype: The antigen is unknown. A much larger clone lies one base from this, so it may be a read error.

Time point denoted: patch test 3, about 24 weeks after DPC sensitization. Stated treatment: therapeutic diphenylcyclopropenone sensitization with weekly scalp DPC. Suited to DPC and affected by alopecia, the donors ranged from 18 to 70 years old. V was clipped by 4 bases and J by 2 bases, with 11 bases between them. CDR1 is SNHLY and CDR2 is FYNNEI in the germline V gene. CDR3 length: 15 amino acids. The chain joins TRBV2 to TRBJ2-2; D is unresolved. This sequence was found in a woman in her forties or fifties with alopecia areata. Some clones in this sample may be carry-over from other donors' samples. This sample comprised whole blood, obtained in connection with sensitization to the hapten diphenylcyclopropenone (DPC). DNA of the CDR3: TGTGCCAGCAGTGGGACCAGGTCAAACACCGGGGAGCTGTTTTTT. It codes for CASSGTRSNTGELFF.